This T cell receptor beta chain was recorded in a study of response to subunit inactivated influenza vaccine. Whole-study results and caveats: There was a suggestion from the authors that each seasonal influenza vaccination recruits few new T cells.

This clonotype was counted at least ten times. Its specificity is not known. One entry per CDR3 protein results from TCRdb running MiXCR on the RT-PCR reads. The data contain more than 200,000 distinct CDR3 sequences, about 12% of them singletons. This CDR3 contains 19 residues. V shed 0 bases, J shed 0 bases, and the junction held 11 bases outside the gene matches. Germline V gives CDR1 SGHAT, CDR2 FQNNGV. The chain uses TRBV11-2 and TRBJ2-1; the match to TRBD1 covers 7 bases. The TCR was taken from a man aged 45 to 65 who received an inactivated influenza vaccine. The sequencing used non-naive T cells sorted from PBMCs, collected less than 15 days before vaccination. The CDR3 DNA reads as TGTGCCAGCAGCTTAGATGCACTGGGACAGACTCGCTCCTACAATGAGCAGTTCTTC. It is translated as CASSLDALGQTRSYNEQFF.